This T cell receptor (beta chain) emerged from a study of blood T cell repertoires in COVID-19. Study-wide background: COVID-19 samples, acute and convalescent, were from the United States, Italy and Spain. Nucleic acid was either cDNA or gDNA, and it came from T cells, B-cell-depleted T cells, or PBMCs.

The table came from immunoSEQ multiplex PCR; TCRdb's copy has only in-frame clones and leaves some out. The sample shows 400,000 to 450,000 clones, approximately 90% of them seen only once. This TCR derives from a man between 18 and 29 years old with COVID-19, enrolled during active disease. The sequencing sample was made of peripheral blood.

CDR3 amino acids: CASSQGQQSYYGYTF. The CDR3 DNA reads as TGTGCCAGCAGCCAAGGACAACAGAGCTACTATGGCTACACCTTC. The genes are TRBV3-1 (or the pseudogene TRBV3-2) and TRBJ1-2, with D hard to call. CDR1 is LGHDT, CDR2 YNNKEL, per germline (reference sequence). This CDR3 is 15 amino acids long. Trimming removed 1 base from V and 3 bases from J, with 12 bases in between.